This T cell receptor (gamma chain) derives from a study of gammadelta T cells in human blood. Study outcomes and limitations: Microbial exposure reportedly appeared to drive polyclonal expansion of innate gamma-delta T cells right after birth.

TCRdb re-called the RT-PCR reads through CATT. This repertoire shows about 420 gamma-chain clones, 9.9% found once; its top ten account for 20% to 25%. In its sample, this clone is large. Its specificity is not known. The CDR3 runs 13 residues. CDR1 GITISATS and CDR2 ISYDGTV come from the germline V gene (reference sequence). With V trimmed by 9 bases and J by 8 bases, 16 bases remained unmatched. The chain combines TRGV9 with TRGJ1 or TRGJ2. This receptor was identified in a human donor. Material for sequencing was non-Vgamma9Vdelta2 gamma-delta T cells from infant blood. In DNA form, the CDR3 reads TGTGCCTTGAAAACCACGTACGCGGATAAGAAACTCTTT. Residues: CALKTTYADKKLF.